One and the same sample provided the 20 T cell receptor beta chains below, sequenced in a study of blood T cell repertoires in COVID-19. Data came from immunoSEQ multiplex PCR; TCRdb stores just in-frame clones and leaves some out. The sample consists of some 170,000 clones, around 84% of them appearing once. The sample comprised PBMCs or T cells enriched from blood (not recorded which). These receptors were collected from a man aged 50 to 59 who had recovered from COVID-19.

The chain links TRBV9 to TRBJ2-1; D gene ambiguous. Germline assignment: CDR1 SGDLS and CDR2 YYNGEE. The V and J ends lost 0 bases and 9 bases respectively, with 10 bases between them. The CDR3 totals 13 residues. As DNA, the CDR3 is TGTGCCAGCAGCGTAGGAGGAGTGGGTGAGCAGTTCTTC. It is translated as CASSVGGVGEQFF.

The genes are TRBV3-1 (or the pseudogene TRBV3-2) and TRBJ1-4, with D maybe TRBD1 (5 bases). This CDR3 has 17 residues. With 1 base removed from V and 3 bases from J, the gap between germline ends came to 15 bases. Per germline, CDR1 LGHDT and CDR2 YNNKEL (reference sequence). The CDR3 is CASSQVTRGAANEKLFF. The DNA for the CDR3 is TGTGCCAGCAGCCAAGTGACTAGAGGGGCAGCTAATGAAAAACTGTTTTTT.

On this clone: At one end, the junction sequence differs from germline, possibly due to a read error. The chain links TRBV7-2 to TRBJ1-2; 8 bases are a match to TRBD1. This CDR3 spans 15 amino acids. Germline V gives CDR1 SGHTA, CDR2 FQGNSA. CDR3 in DNA: TGTGCCAGCAGCCTAGCCGCAGGGGGCACTATGGGCTACACCTTC. Protein product: CASSLAAGGTMGYTF.

J is TRBJ2-7 and V is TRBV18; 8 bases line up with TRBD1. This CDR3 is built from 21 residues. Looked up from germline, CDR1 is KGHSH and CDR2 is LQKENI. V was pared by 3 bases and J by 3 bases, with 25 bases of the junction left unmatched. In nucleotides, the CDR3 is TGTGCCAGCTCACCTTCCCCTGGACAGGGTAAGGCCCTGGTAAAAAGCTACGAGCAGTACTTC. This encodes CASSPSPGQGKALVKSYEQYF.

The J gene is TRBJ1-1, the V gene TRBV10-2; TRBD1 is a possible D gene (6 bases). There are 14 residues in the CDR3. Trimming took 7 bases from V and 1 from J, leaving 13 bases between them. Germline V gives CDR1 WSHSY, CDR2 SAAADI. The CDR3, as DNA: TGCGCCAGCATCAACAGGGTCACGAACACTGAAGCTTTCTTT. The encoded protein is CASINRVTNTEAFF.

The genes are TRBV6-2 or TRBV6-3 and TRBJ2-2; 8 nucleotides agree with TRBD2. The trim removed 7 bases at V and 3 bases at J, leaving 7 bases unmatched. CDR3 length equals 15 residues. Germline assignment: CDR1 MNHEY and CDR2 SVGEGT. The CDR3 nucleotides read TGTGCCAGCACCCCGGGGGGGTCGGACACCGGGGAGCTGTTTTTT. Its protein is CASTPGGSDTGELFF.

The chain couples TRBV10-3 to TRBJ2-2, with TRBD2 matching over 11 bases. The CDR3 runs 18 residues. Germline CDR1 reads ENHRY; CDR2 reads SYGVKD. With V trimmed by 2 bases and J by 5 bases, 10 bases remained unmatched. Here the CDR3 reads CAISETYSGGAGTGELFF. In DNA form, the CDR3 reads TGTGCCATCAGTGAGACCTATAGCGGGGGGGCTGGTACCGGGGAGCTGTTTTTT.

This chain uses TRBV7-6 with TRBJ2-1, with TRBD2 matching 9 bases. The CDR3 runs to 15 residues. V lost 3 bases, J lost 0 bases, and 0 bases stayed unmatched. From germline, CDR1 is SGHVS and CDR2 FNYEAQ. CDR3 coding DNA: TGTGCCAGCAGCTTTAGCGGGGGCTCCTACAATGAGCAGTTCTTC. Residues: CASSFSGGSYNEQFF.

This clone has a handful of counts. The chain links TRBV28 to TRBJ1-6, with D unclear. Germline lookup yields CDR1 MDHEN and CDR2 SYDVKM. V lost 6 bases and J 10 bases, leaving 10 bases between the germline ends. This CDR3 has 12 residues. CDR3: CASSLGGSPLHF. For the CDR3, the DNA is TGTGCCAGCAGCCTAGGAGGCTCACCCCTCCACTTT.

The chain is built from TRBV7-6 and TRBJ2-2; 11 bases match TRBD1. The CDR3 is 16 amino acids. Germline loops: CDR1 SGHVS, CDR2 FNYEAQ. J was trimmed by 6 bases and V by 0 bases; bases with no gene match: 3. CDR3 loop: CASSLAQDRGPGELFF. The CDR3 region has the DNA TGTGCCAGCAGCTTAGCGCAGGACAGGGGGCCCGGGGAGCTGTTTTTT.

This rearrangement joins TRBV30 to TRBJ1-2; D unclear. Per germline, CDR1 GTSNPN and CDR2 SVGIG (reference sequence). V lost 4 bases to trimming and J lost 8 bases, with 20 bases between them. There are 14 residues in the CDR3. CDR3 sequence (DNA): TGTGCCTGGAAACCCTCCCCGCACATTGGCGGCTACACCTTC. Its translation is CAWKPSPHIGGYTF.

The chain recombines TRBV3-1 (or the pseudogene TRBV3-2) with TRBJ1-5; D possibly corresponds to TRBD1 (6 bases). This CDR3 contains 16 residues. The V and J ends lost 0 bases and 1 base respectively, with 10 bases between them. The germline V gene encodes CDR1 LGHDT and CDR2 YNNKEL (reference sequence). As DNA, the CDR3 is TGTGCCAGCAGCCAAGATTCCAGGGGAAGCAATCAGCCCCAGCATTTT. Translating it yields CASSQDSRGSNQPQHF.

The chain recombines TRBV7-9 with TRBJ2-4; possibly TRBD2 for D (5 bases). CDR1 is SEHNR, CDR2 FQNEAQ, per germline (reference sequence). The CDR3 totals 17 residues. Trimming shortened V by 4 bases and J by 0 bases, and 16 bases separated the two germline ends. This chain's CDR3 is CASSSFREKLAKNIQYF. The CDR3 bases are TGTGCCAGCAGCTCCTTCCGGGAAAAATTAGCCAAAAACATTCAGTACTTC.

The chain combines TRBV11-3 with TRBJ2-5; TRBD2 agrees at 7 bases. Germline assignment: CDR1 SGHNT and CDR2 YENEEA. The V gene end was trimmed by 5 bases and the J gene end by 5 bases; junction bases not matched to a gene: 11. This CDR3 has 15 residues. The CDR3 DNA is TGTGCCAGCAGCCACCGAAGCGGGGAGTGGGAGACCCAGTACTTC. Residues: CASSHRSGEWETQYF.

This chain uses TRBV19 with TRBJ1-1, with D possibly being TRBD1 (6 bases). CDR3 length: 15 residues. Trimming left V 4 bases short and J 4 bases short, with 16 bases between. Germline assignment: CDR1 LNHDA and CDR2 SQIVND (reference sequence). The CDR3 DNA reads TGTGCCAGTAGTACAGGGGAGATCGGGGTCACTGAAGCTTTCTTT. This gives the protein CASSTGEIGVTEAFF. Full variable domain (rest looked up from reference TRBV19 and TRBJ1-1): DGGITQSPKYLFRKEGQNVTLSCEQNLNHDAMYWYRQDPGQGLRLIYYSQIVNDFQKGDIAEGYSVSREKKESFPLTVTSAQKNPTAFYLCASSTGEIGVTEAFFGQGTRLTVV.

The sample holds one count of this clone. This chain links TRBV30 with TRBJ2-7; D unclear. This CDR3 comprises 11 residues. The V end lost 1 base, the J end lost 3 bases, and 4 bases lay between the germline ends. CDR1 is GTSNPN and CDR2 is SVGIG in the germline V gene (reference sequence). The chain's CDR3 is CAWSAYYEQYF. DNA for the CDR3: TGTGCCTGGAGTGCGTACTACGAGCAGTACTTC.

The genes are TRBV7-3 and TRBJ1-1, with 10 bases that match TRBD1. The J segment lost 6 bases and the V segment lost 5 bases, leaving 9 bases of the junction unmatched. Germline-derived CDR1 and CDR2 are SGHTA and FQGTGA. CDR3 length: 15 amino acids. The CDR3 nucleotides read TGTGCCAGCAGCCTTCTCGACAGGGGGCCCTCTGAAGCTTTCTTT. This encodes CASSLLDRGPSEAFF. Full variable domain (rest looked up from reference TRBV7-3 and TRBJ1-1): GAGVSQTPSNKVTEKGKYVELRCDPISGHTALYWYRQSLGQGPEFLIYFQGTGAADDSGLPNDRFFAVRPEGSVSTLKIQRTERGDSAVYLCASSLLDRGPSEAFFGQGTRLTVV.

The CDR3 sequence is CSVDRDRNYNEQFF. The CDR3 nucleotides are TGCAGCGTTGACCGGGACAGGAACTACAATGAGCAGTTCTTC. This chain connects TRBV29-1 to TRBJ2-1, with 8 bases identical to TRBD1. The CDR3 is 14 residues long. The germline V gene has CDR1 SQVTM and CDR2 ANQGSEA. Trimming at V came to 3 bases and at J to 3 bases, leaving 4 bases not matched to a gene.

CDR3 in DNA: TGTGCCAGCAGTTTAACAGGATATCAGCCCCAGCATTTT. Translation gives CASSLTGYQPQHF. The chain joins TRBV12-3 or TRBV12-4 to TRBJ1-5; weak D call: TRBD1 (5 bases). The V and J ends lost 2 bases and 5 bases respectively, with 7 bases between them. The CDR3 is 13 amino acids.

For this clone: An end of the junction does not agree with germline; a read error may underlie this. The V gene is TRBV11-2, the J gene TRBJ2-7; 12 bases are a match to TRBD2. Germline loops: CDR1 SGHAT, CDR2 FQNNGV. The CDR3 length is 14 residues. CDR3 bases: TGTGCCAGCAGCCGACCGGGACTAGCGGGTGGGTATGACTTC. Its protein product is CASSRPGLAGGYDF. Looking up the rest from reference TRBV11-2 and TRBJ2-7 gives the full variable domain: EAGVAQSPRYKIIEKRQSVAFWCNPISGHATLYWYQQILGQGPKLLIQFQNNGVVDDSQLPKDRFSAERLKGVDSTLKIQPAKLEDSAVYLCASSRPGLAGGYDFGPGTRLTVT.